Detailed here is one T cell receptor beta chain. The sample comes from a study of blood T cell repertoires in COVID-19. Across the whole study: Whether acute or convalescent, the COVID-19 samples came from the United States, Italy and Spain. Sources were T cells, B-cell-depleted T cells, or PBMCs; the material itself was cDNA or gDNA.

The CDR3 sequence is 14 residues long. Per the germline V gene, CDR1 is MDHEN and CDR2 is SYDVKM. Trimming cost V 3 bases and J 2 bases, with 8 bases left between them. In the original processing: Counts of nucleated cells, estimated from reference gene primer amplification, were obtained. The repertoire was sequenced with immunoSEQ multiplex PCR; TCRdb's copy has only in-frame clones and lacks some. The V and J calls and the clone size are those of that table, but D and trimming were determined from the DNA. The sample yields about 150,000 clones, approximately 83% seen once. The specimen sequenced was peripheral blood. This chain joins TRBV28 and TRBJ2-4; no definite D call. The TCR sequence derives from a man between 65 and 85 years old with acute or convalescent COVID-19. In DNA form, the CDR3 reads TGTGCCAGCAGTTTTCATAGAACCAAAAACATTCAGTACTTC. It translates to CASSFHRTKNIQYF.